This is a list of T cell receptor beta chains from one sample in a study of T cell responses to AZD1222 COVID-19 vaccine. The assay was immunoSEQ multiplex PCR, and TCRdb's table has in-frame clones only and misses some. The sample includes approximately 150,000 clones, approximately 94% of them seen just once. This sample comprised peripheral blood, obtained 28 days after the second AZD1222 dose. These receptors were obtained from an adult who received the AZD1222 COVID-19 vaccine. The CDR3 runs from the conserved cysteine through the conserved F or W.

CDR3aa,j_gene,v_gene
CASSQTTGNQPQHF,TRBJ1-5,TRBV3-1/TRBV3-2
CASSQGTGGGLRNQPQHF,TRBJ1-5,TRBV7-2
CASSPRRLYEQYF,TRBJ2-7,TRBV5-5
CASSRLAVTNTGELFF,TRBJ2-2,TRBV7-3
CASSELGQGGEKLFF,TRBJ1-4,TRBV2
CASSYSWGATNEKLFF,TRBJ1-4,TRBV6-5
CASSELTSGSDLAKNIQYF,TRBJ2-4,TRBV2
CASKSQGANTGELFF,TRBJ2-2,TRBV2
CAQGLRGIEAFF,TRBJ1-1,TRBV30
CASYGEKLFF,TRBJ1-4,TRBV4-2
CAISFSGSYEQYF,TRBJ2-7,TRBV10-3
CASSLGTQVYNEQFF,TRBJ2-1,TRBV7-2
CSVAGVAETQYF,TRBJ2-5,TRBV29-1
CASSETGTHEQYF,TRBJ2-7,TRBV5-1
CASSLRFTAASSYEQYF,TRBJ2-7,TRBV27
CASRDSLAGELFF,TRBJ2-2,TRBV6-6
CASSSAHGTSGSRNEQFF,TRBJ2-1,TRBV25-1
CASSVWQGAGTGELFF,TRBJ2-2,TRBV7-9
CASSPLPLAGENEQYF,TRBJ2-7,TRBV18
CASSQVAGGPLTYEQYF,TRBJ2-7,TRBV3-1/TRBV3-2
CASSQEERFTGELFF,TRBJ2-2,TRBV3-1/TRBV3-2
CAWSAPSGGTLHF,TRBJ1-6,TRBV30
CASSWKQGNTEAFF,TRBJ1-1,TRBV5-1
CASSLWTSEAFF,TRBJ1-1,TRBV5-8
CASSLAGANVLTF,TRBJ2-6,TRBV28
CASCSHHEQYF,TRBJ2-7,TRBV6-5
CASSLEFGDRNTEAFF,TRBJ1-1,TRBV5-1
CASSFPSGRADEQFF,TRBJ2-1,TRBV3-1/TRBV3-2
CASSLPATSNFF,TRBJ2-1,TRBV7-9
CASSMAQGPNQPQHF,TRBJ1-5,TRBV19
CASSLIWTSGVYNEQFF,TRBJ2-1,TRBV5-5